The present T cell receptor beta chain was sequenced within a study of blood T cell repertoires in COVID-19 (dated by TCRdb to 2020 to 2021). Looking at the study overall: The collaborator samples originated in the United States, Italy and Spain and spanned the acute and convalescent phases of COVID-19. The material from the prospective study consisted of cDNA or gDNA derived from T cells, B-cell-depleted T cells, or PBMCs. The dataset comprised deeply sampled blood TCRbeta repertoires from subjects exposed to, actively infected with, or recovered from COVID-19. The repertoires were released in a freely available public database meant as a resource for research on the immune response to SARS-CoV-2. Samples came from the ongoing ImmuneRACE study (first 160 participants) plus 1,254 subjects from 6 global collaborators. Sample metadata almost always included a de-identified subject ID, COVID-19 status, age in years and sex. Where HLA class I and class II types were available, the types were taken from metadata supplied by the sample provider, not from assay-based typing. Study-wide conclusions, independent of this receptor: Clinical and demographic metadata were provided uncurated, with the amount varying by source and participant.

Comments on this clone: This clone's antigen is unknown. Nothing much larger sits one base from this clone, and base qualities are not available.

Each collaborating institution followed its own protocols to collect whole blood in K2EDTA tubes. For TCRbeta analysis, collaborator samples were shipped as frozen whole blood, as isolated PBMCs, or as DNA extracted from either sample type. The immunoSEQ Assay, a bias-controlled multiplex PCR, was used to amplify TCRbeta CDR3 regions from genomic DNA. The published analysis was carried out like this. The number of nucleated cells in each sample was estimated from the amplification of reference gene primers within the assay. To quantify the absolute abundance of each unique TCRbeta CDR3 rearrangement, sequence reads were collapsed and filtered. For each sample, productive Simpson clonality was calculated as the square root of Simpson's diversity index over productive rearrangements. As stored in TCRdb, this immuneACCESS dataset retains in-frame rearrangements with V and J assigned. A fraction of the clones does not appear; measured against another copy, unresolved V genes explain less than half of the discrepancy, and the remainder lacks a known reason. V and J calls and clone size come straight from that table; D and trimming were deduced from the DNA. Across this sample there are 90,000 to 120,000 clones, with under 95% seen only once. The top ten constitute under 1.5% of the sample.

Counted from cysteine to phenylalanine, this CDR3 has 21 amino acids. Kept here is only the CDR3 DNA, which spans 63 bases and is read in frame from base 1. The germline V gene (reference sequence) provides CDR1 MNHEY and CDR2 SMNVEV. Trimming accounts for 2 bases at V and 0 bases at J, while the number of junction bases matched to no gene is 13. The specimen sequenced was peripheral blood. The rearrangement joined TRBV27 to TRBJ1-6, with 10 bases aligning to TRBD1. This clonotype was sampled from a woman under 40 with acute or convalescent COVID-19. The CDR3 amino acid sequence is: CASSLGGLTGGRSSYNSPLHF. The sequenced DNA: TGTGCCAGCAGTTTAGGGGGCCTGACAGGGGGCCGAAGCTCCTATAATTCACCCCTCCACTTT.